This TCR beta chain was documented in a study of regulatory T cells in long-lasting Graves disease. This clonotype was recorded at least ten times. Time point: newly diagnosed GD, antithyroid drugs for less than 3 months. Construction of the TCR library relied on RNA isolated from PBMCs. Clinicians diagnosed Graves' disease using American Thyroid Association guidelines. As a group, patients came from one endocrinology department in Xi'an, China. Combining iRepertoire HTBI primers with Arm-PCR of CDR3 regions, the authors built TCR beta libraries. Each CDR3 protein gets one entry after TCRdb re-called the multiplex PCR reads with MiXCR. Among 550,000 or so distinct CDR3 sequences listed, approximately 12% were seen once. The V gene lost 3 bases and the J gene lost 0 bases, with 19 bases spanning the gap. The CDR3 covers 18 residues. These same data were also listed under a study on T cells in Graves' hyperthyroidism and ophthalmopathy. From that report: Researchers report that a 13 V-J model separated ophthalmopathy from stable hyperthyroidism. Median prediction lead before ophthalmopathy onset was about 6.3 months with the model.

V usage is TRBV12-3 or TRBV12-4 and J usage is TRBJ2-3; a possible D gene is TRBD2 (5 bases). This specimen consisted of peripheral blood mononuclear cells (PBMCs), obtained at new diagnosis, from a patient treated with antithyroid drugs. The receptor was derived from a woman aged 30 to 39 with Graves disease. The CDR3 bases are TGTGCCAGCAGTTTCCGGGTTGATGGGAGAGCTAGCACAGATACGCAGTATTTT. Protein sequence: CASSFRVDGRASTDTQYF.